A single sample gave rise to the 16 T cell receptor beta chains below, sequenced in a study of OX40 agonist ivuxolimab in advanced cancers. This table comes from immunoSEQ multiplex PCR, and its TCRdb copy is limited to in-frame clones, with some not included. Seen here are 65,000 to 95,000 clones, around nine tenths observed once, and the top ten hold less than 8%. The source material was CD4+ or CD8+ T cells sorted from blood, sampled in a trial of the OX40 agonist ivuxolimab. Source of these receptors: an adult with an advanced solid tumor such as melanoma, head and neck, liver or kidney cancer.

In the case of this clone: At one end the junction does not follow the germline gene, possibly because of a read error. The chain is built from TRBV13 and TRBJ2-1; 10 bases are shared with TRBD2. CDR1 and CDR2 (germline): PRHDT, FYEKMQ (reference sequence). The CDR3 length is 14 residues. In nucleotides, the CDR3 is TGTGCCAGCAGTTTAGCGGGAGGTTACAATGAGCAGTTCTTC. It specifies CASSLAGGYNEQFF.

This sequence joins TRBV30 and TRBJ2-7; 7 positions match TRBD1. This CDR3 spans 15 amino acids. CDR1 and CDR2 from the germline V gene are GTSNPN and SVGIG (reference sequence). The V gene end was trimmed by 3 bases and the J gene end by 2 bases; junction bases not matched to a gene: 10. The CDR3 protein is CAWSKFGTGAYEQYF. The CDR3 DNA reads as TGTGCCTGGAGCAAATTTGGTACAGGGGCCTACGAGCAGTACTTC.

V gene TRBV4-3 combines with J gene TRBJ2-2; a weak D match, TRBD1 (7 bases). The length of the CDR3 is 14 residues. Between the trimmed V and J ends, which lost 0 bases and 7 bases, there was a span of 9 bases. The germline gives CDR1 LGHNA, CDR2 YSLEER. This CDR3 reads CASSQDRGVGELFF. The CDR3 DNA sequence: TGCGCCAGCAGCCAAGACAGGGGGGTCGGGGAGCTGTTTTTT.

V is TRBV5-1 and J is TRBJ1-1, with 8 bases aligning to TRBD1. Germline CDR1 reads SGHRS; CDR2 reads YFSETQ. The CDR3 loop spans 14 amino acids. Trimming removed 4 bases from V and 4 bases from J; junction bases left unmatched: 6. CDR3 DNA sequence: TGCGCCAGCAGCCGGCAACAGGGGGTCACTGAAGCTTTCTTT. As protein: CASSRQQGVTEAFF.

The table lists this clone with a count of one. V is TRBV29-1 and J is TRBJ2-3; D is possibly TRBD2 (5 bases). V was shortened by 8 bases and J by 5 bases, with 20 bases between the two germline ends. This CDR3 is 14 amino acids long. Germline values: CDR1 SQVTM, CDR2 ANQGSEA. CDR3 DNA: TGCAGCATGCTTACGGTCTTCCGGGGAGATACGCAGTATTTT. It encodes CSMLTVFRGDTQYF.

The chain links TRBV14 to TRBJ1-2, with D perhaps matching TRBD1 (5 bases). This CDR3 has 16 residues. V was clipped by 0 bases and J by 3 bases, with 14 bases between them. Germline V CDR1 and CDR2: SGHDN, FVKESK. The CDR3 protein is CASSQEGQDRYYGYTF. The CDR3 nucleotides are TGTGCCAGCAGCCAAGAGGGGCAGGACCGGTACTATGGCTACACCTTC.

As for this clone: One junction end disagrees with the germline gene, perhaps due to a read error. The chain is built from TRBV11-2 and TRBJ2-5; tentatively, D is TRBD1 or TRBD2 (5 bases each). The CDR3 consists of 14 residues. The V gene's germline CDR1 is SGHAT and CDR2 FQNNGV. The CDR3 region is CASSFGTAQGTQYF. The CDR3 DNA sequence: TGTGCCAGCAGCTTCGGGACCGCCCAAGGGACCCAGTACTTC.

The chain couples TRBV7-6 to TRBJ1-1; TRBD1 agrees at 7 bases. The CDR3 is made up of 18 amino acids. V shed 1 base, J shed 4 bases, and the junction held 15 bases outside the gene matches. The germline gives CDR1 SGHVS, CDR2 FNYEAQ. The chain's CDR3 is CASSLEVYSTGVGTEAFF. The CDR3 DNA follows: TGTGCCAGCAGCTTAGAGGTGTATAGCACAGGGGTCGGCACTGAAGCTTTCTTT.

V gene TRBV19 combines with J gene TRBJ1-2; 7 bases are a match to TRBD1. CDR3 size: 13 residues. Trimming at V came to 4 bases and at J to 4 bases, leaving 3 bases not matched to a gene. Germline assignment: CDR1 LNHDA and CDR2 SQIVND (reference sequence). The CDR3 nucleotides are TGTGCCAGTAGTAGCAGGGGGACCTATGGCTACACCTTC. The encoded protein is CASSSRGTYGYTF.

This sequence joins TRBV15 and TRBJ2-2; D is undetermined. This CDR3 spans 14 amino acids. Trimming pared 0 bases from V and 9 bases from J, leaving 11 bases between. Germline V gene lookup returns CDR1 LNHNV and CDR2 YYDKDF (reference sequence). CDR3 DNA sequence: TGTGCCACCAGCAGAGATATTGAATCGAGGGAGCTGTTTTTT. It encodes CATSRDIESRELFF.

This CDR3 is CASSLGLDYEQYF. The CDR3 DNA reads as TGTGCCAGCAGCTTGGGTTTAGACTACGAGCAGTACTTC. This chain connects TRBV5-8 to TRBJ2-7; D ambiguous. From germline, CDR1 is SGHTS and CDR2 YDEGEE. This CDR3 spans 13 amino acids. Trimming shortened V by 0 bases and J by 3 bases, and 7 bases separated the two germline ends.

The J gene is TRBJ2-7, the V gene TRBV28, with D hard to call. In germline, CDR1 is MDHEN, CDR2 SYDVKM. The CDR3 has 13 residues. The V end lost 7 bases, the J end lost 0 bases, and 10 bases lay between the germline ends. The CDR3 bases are TGTGCCAGCACTGACAACTTCTCCTACGAGCAGTACTTC. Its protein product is CASTDNFSYEQYF.

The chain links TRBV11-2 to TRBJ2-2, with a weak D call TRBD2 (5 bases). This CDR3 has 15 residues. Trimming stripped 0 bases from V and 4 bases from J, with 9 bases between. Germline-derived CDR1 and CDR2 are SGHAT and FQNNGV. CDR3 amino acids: CASSLEPRGTGELFF. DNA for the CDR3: TGTGCCAGCAGCTTAGAACCCCGGGGCACCGGGGAGCTGTTTTTT. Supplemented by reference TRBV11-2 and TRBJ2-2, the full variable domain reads EAGVAQSPRYKIIEKRQSVAFWCNPISGHATLYWYQQILGQGPKLLIQFQNNGVVDDSQLPKDRFSAERLKGVDSTLKIQPAKLEDSAVYLCASSLEPRGTGELFFGEGSRLTVL.

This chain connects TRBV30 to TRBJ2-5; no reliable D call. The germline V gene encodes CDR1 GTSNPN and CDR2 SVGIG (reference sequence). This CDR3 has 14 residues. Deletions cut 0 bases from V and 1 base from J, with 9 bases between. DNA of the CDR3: TGTGCCTGGAGTGTAAGCCAGCTCCAAGAGACCCAGTACTTC. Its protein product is CAWSVSQLQETQYF.

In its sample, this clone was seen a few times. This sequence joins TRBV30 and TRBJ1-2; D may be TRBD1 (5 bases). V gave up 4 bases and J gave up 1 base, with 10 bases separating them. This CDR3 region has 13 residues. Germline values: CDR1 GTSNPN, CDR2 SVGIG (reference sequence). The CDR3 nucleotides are TGTGCCTGGACATGGGACCTTAACTATGGCTACACCTTC. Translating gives CAWTWDLNYGYTF. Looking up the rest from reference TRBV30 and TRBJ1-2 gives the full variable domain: SQTIHQWPATLVQPVGSPLSLECTVEGTSNPNLYWYRQAAGRGLQLLFYSVGIGQISSEVPQNLSASRPQDRQFILSSKKLLLSDSGFYLCAWTWDLNYGYTFGSGTRLTVV.

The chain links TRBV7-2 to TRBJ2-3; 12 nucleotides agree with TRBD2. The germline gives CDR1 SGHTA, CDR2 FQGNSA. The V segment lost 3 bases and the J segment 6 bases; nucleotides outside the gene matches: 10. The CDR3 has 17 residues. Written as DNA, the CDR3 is TGTGCCAGCAGCTTCCTCCCAGCGGGGACTAGCGGGGATACGCAGTATTTT. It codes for CASSFLPAGTSGDTQYF. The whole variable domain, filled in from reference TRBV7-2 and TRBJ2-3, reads GAGVSQSPSNKVTEKGKDVELRCDPISGHTALYWYRQSLGQGLEFLIYFQGNSAPDKSGLPSDRFSAERTGGSVSTLTIQRTQQEDSAVYLCASSFLPAGTSGDTQYFGPGTRLTVL.